A single sample gave rise to the 16 T cell receptor beta chains below, sequenced in a study of response to subunit inactivated influenza vaccine. In TCRdb, the RT-PCR reads were re-called with MiXCR into one record per CDR3 protein. This sample carries more than 450,000 distinct CDR3 sequences, about 8% of them seen once, and the ten largest clones take approximately 13%. Here the sequenced sample was PBMCs from blood, taken approximately 25 months after vaccination. The receptors shown here come from a man aged 45 to 70 who received an inactivated influenza vaccine.

The V call is TRBV9, the J call TRBJ2-2; TRBD2 matches at 9 bases. After removal of 0 bases from V and 2 bases from J, the junction contained 5 bases not matched to a gene. CDR1 is SGDLS, CDR2 YYNGEE, per germline. This CDR3 comprises 17 residues. The CDR3 DNA is TGTGCCAGCAGCGTAGGTAGCGGGGGAGCTAACACCGGGGAGCTGTTTTTT. The encoded protein is CASSVGSGGANTGELFF.

The table lists this clonotype with many counts. The chain couples TRBV10-3 to TRBJ2-5, with D perhaps given as TRBD1 or TRBD2 (6 bases each). The germline V gene has CDR1 ENHRY and CDR2 SYGVKD. The CDR3 is 14 amino acids. Trimming stripped 6 bases from V and 1 base from J, with 12 bases between. CDR3 residues: CAISSEGGQETQYF. Written as DNA, the CDR3 is TGTGCCATCAGCAGCGAGGGGGGCCAAGAGACCCAGTACTTC.

DNA for the CDR3: TGCAGTGCTGGGGGACGTCCGGCAGATACGCAGTATTTT. Its protein is CSAGGRPADTQYF. V usage is TRBV20-1 and J usage is TRBJ2-3; D may match TRBD1 or TRBD2 (5 bases each). The CDR3 covers 13 residues. Trimming cost V 5 bases and J 4 bases, with 13 bases left between them. Germline CDR1 DFQATT, CDR2 SNEGSKA (reference sequence).

The chain employs TRBV10-2 and TRBJ2-7; the match to TRBD2 covers 8 bases. Germline V gene sequence: CDR1 WSHSY, CDR2 SAAADI. The CDR3 has 14 residues. The V gene end was trimmed by 7 bases and the J gene end by 5 bases; junction bases not matched to a gene: 10. The CDR3 region has the DNA TGCGCCAGCATTGGTGGGACTAGACCCAACGAGCAGTACTTC. Amino acids: CASIGGTRPNEQYF.

This clonotype appeared a few times. The chain has TRBV3-1 and TRBJ2-7, with 9 positions matching TRBD1. Germline values: CDR1 LGHDT, CDR2 YNNKEL (reference sequence). Trimming at V came to 4 bases and at J to 10 bases, leaving 8 bases not matched to a gene. This CDR3 is 13 amino acids long. The CDR3 DNA is TGTGCCAGCAGCCCGGGACAGGGAGGTAACCAGTACTTC. Translating gives CASSPGQGGNQYF.

This clonotype was seen a few times. The chain is built from TRBV2 and TRBJ2-7; possibly TRBD1 for D (5 bases). CDR3 length: 13 residues. V lost 10 bases and J lost 4, with 17 bases in between. CDR1 is SNHLY, CDR2 FYNNEI, per germline. The CDR3 sequence: CANSREKGYEQYF. Here the CDR3 DNA reads TGTGCCAACTCCAGGGAAAAGGGATACGAGCAGTACTTC.

There are many counts of this clonotype. V gene TRBV12-3 or TRBV12-4 combines with J gene TRBJ1-1, with 9 positions matching TRBD1. The CDR3 runs 14 residues. V shed 8 bases and J 2 bases; nucleotides not matched to a gene: 6. The CDR3 nucleotides are TGTGCCAGCGGCCCCACAGGGGGCAACACTGAAGCTTTCTTT. Its protein product is CASGPTGGNTEAFF.

This clonotype was counted a few times. V usage is TRBV20-1 and J usage is TRBJ2-1; D is perhaps TRBD2 (6 bases). The V end was cut by 6 bases, the J end by 8 bases, with 20 bases between. The V gene's germline CDR1 is DFQATT and CDR2 SNEGSKA (reference sequence). CDR3 size: 14 residues. In DNA form, the CDR3 reads TGCAGTGCCAATAGTGGGGGGAAGGTTCATGAGCAGTTCTTC. It yields the protein CSANSGGKVHEQFF.

The V call is TRBV6-2 or TRBV6-3, the J call TRBJ2-7; possibly TRBD1 for D (5 bases). In germline, CDR1 is MNHEY, CDR2 SVGEGT. With 5 bases removed from V and 4 bases from J, the gap between germline ends came to 18 bases. CDR3 length: 15 amino acids. CDR3 region: CASSPPREMGYEQYF. The CDR3 coding sequence is TGTGCCAGCAGTCCACCCAGGGAAATGGGATACGAGCAGTACTTC.

This clonotype was counted ten times or more. This sequence joins TRBV6-1 and TRBJ2-7; possible D gene TRBD1, 6 bases. Trimming took off 5 bases at V and 6 bases at J, with 14 bases between the two ends. Germline V gene data show CDR1 as MNHNS and CDR2 as SASEGT. This CDR3 region has 13 residues. CDR3 loop: CASSQNRVREQYF. In DNA, the CDR3 is TGTGCCAGCAGTCAGAACAGGGTCCGCGAGCAGTACTTC.

Many counts were recorded for this clonotype. Written as DNA, the CDR3 is TGCAGTGCTAGAGTTTTGACAGGGGGTAACACTGAAGCTTTCTTT. This codes for CSARVLTGGNTEAFF. This chain links TRBV20-1 with TRBJ1-1; 9 positions agree with TRBD1. V shed 1 base, J shed 2 bases, and the junction held 5 bases outside the gene matches. Germline assignment: CDR1 DFQATT and CDR2 SNEGSKA (reference sequence). This CDR3 comprises 15 residues.

This rearrangement joins TRBV11-2 to TRBJ2-5; TRBD1 agrees at 9 bases. The CDR3 has 16 amino acids. Trimming at V came to 3 bases and at J to 7 bases, leaving 12 bases not matched to a gene. Germline V gene sequence: CDR1 SGHAT, CDR2 FQNNGV. This CDR3 reads CASSLSDRGVSWTQYF. In nucleotides, the CDR3 is TGTGCCAGCAGCTTGAGTGACAGGGGGGTTTCTTGGACCCAGTACTTC.

This sequence joins TRBV10-3 and TRBJ2-7, with D perhaps matching TRBD1 (6 bases). This CDR3 spans 12 amino acids. Trimming took 8 bases from V and 1 from J, leaving 9 bases between them. CDR1 ENHRY and CDR2 SYGVKD come from the germline V gene. This chain's CDR3 is CAIGQGSYEQYF. The CDR3 DNA follows: TGTGCCATCGGGCAGGGGTCCTACGAGCAGTACTTC.

This clonotype was seen repeatedly, ten times or more. The V gene is TRBV6-2 or TRBV6-3, the J gene TRBJ1-6, with 7 bases lining up with TRBD1. The CDR3 totals 15 residues. Trimming removed 7 bases from V and 9 bases from J; junction bases left unmatched: 12. The germline CDR1 and CDR2 sequences are MNHEY and SVGEGT. CDR3 protein: CASIQRTGFGSPLHF. Written as DNA, the CDR3 is TGTGCCAGCATCCAAAGGACAGGTTTTGGTTCACCCCTCCACTTT.

The chain couples TRBV4-1 to TRBJ2-3; 7 bases match TRBD1. The V gene end was trimmed by 0 bases and the J gene end by 3 bases; junction bases not matched to a gene: 6. CDR3 length equals 16 residues. The germline V gene has CDR1 MGHRA and CDR2 YSYEKL. CDR3 sequence (DNA): TGCGCCAGCAGCCAAGATCTCCCAGGGGGAACAGATACGCAGTATTTT. Its translation: CASSQDLPGGTDTQYF.

V gene TRBV12-3 or TRBV12-4 combines with J gene TRBJ1-3, with D unresolved. The CDR3 sequence is 17 residues long. Trimming removed 4 bases at V and 7 bases at J, with 23 bases between. DNA of the CDR3: TGTGCCAGCAGTTCCGGTCAGGTTGCCACTCGTACGAACACCATATATTTT. It specifies CASSSGQVATRTNTIYF.